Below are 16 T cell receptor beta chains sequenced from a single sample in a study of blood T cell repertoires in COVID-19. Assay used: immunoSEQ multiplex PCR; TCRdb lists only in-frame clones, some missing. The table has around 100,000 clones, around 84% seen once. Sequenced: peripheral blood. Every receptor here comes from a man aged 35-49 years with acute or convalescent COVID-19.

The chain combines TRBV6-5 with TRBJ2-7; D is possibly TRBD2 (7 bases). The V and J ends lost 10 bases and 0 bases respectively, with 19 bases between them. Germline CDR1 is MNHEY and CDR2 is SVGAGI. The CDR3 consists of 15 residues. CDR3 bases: TGTGCCACCCACGAGGGGGGGGTATTCTCCTACGAGCAGTACTTC. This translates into CATHEGGVFSYEQYF.

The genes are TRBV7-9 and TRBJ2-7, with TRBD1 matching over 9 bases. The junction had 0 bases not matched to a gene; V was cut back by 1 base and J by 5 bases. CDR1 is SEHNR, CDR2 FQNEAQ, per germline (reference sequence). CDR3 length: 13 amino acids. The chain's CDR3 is CASSLGTGDEQYF. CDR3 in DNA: TGTGCCAGCAGCTTAGGGACAGGGGACGAGCAGTACTTC.

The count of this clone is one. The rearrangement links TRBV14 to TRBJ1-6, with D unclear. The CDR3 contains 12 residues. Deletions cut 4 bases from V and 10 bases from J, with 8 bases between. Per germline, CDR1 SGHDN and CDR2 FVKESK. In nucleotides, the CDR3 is TGTGCCAGCAGCCGATACGGGTCACCCCTCCACTTT. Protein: CASSRYGSPLHF. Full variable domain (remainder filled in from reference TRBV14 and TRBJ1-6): EAGVTQFPSHSVIEKGQTVTLRCDPISGHDNLYWYRRVMGKEIKFLLHFVKESKQDESGMPNNRFLAERTGGTYSTLKVQPAELEDSGVYFCASSRYGSPLHFGNGTRLTVT.

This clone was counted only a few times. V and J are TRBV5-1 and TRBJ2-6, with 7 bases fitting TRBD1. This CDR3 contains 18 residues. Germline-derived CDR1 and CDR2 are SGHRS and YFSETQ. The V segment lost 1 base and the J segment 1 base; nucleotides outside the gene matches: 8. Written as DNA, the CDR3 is TGCGCCAGCAGCTTGAATGGGCCAGGGGGATCTGGGGCCAACGTCCTGACTTTC. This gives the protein CASSLNGPGGSGANVLTF.

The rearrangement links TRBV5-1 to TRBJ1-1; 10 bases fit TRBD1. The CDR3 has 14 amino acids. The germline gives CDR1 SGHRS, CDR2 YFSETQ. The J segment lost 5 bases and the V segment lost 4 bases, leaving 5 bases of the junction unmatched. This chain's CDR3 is CASSGGTGATEAFF. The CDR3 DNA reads TGCGCCAGCAGCGGGGGGACAGGGGCTACTGAAGCTTTCTTT. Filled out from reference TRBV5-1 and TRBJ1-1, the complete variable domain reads KAGVTQTPRYLIKTRGQQVTLSCSPISGHRSVSWYQQTPGQGLQFLFEYFSETQRNKGNFPGRFSGRQFSNSRSEMNVSTLELGDSALYLCASSGGTGATEAFFGQGTRLTVV.

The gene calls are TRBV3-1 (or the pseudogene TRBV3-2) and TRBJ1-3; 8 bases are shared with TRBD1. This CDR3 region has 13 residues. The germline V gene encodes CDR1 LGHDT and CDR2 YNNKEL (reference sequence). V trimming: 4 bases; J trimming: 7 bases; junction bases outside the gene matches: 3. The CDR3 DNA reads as TGTGCCAGCAGCCTTAGACAGGGGAACACCATATATTTT. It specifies CASSLRQGNTIYF.

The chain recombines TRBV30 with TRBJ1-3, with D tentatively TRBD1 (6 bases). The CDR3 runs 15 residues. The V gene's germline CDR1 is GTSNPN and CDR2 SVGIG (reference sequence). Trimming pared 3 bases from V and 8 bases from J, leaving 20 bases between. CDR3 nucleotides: TGTGCCTGGAGGAACAGGGTCTCCTTTTCGGACACCATATATTTT. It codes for CAWRNRVSFSDTIYF. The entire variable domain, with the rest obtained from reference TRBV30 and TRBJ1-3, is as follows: SQTIHQWPATLVQPVGSPLSLECTVEGTSNPNLYWYRQAAGRGLQLLFYSVGIGQISSEVPQNLSASRPQDRQFILSSKKLLLSDSGFYLCAWRNRVSFSDTIYFGEGSWLTVV.

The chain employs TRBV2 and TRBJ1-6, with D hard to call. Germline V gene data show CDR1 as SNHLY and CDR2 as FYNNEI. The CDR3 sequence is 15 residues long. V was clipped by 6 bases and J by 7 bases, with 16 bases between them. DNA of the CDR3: TGTGCCAGCAGACCCGACAAGTCGACAAATTCACCCCTCCACTTT. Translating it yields CASRPDKSTNSPLHF.

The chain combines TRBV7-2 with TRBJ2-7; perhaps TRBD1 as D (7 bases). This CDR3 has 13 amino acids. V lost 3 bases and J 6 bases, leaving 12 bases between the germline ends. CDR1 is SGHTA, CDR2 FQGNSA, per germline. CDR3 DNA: TGTGCCAGCAGCTTTGGGCAGGGGGGCGAGCAGTACTTC. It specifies CASSFGQGGEQYF.

The CDR3 region has the DNA TGTGCCAGCAGCTTAGGAGCGTCAGATACGCAGTATTTT. It specifies CASSLGASDTQYF. The genes are TRBV13 and TRBJ2-3; no firm D call. The V end lost 0 bases, the J end lost 4 bases, and 5 bases lay between the germline ends. The V gene's germline CDR1 is PRHDT and CDR2 FYEKMQ (reference sequence). The CDR3 loop spans 13 amino acids.

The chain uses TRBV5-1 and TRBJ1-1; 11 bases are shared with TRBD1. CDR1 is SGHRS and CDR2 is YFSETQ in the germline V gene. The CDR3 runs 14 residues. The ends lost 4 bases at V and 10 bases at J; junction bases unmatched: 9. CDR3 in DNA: TGCGCCAGCAGCCTAATGGGACAGGGGGAAGGAGCTTTCTTT. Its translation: CASSLMGQGEGAFF.

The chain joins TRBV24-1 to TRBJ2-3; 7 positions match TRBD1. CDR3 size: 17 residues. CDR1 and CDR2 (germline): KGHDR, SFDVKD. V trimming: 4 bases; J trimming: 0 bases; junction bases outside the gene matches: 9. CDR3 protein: CATSETPGTASTDTQYF. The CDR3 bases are TGTGCCACCAGTGAGACCCCTGGGACAGCTAGCACAGATACGCAGTATTTT.

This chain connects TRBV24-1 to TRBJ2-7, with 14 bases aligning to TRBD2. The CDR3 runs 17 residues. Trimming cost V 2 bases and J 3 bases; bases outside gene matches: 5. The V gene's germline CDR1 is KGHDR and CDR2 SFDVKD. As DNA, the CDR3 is TGTGCCACCAGTGATTCGACTAGCGGGGGGGCGGGCTACGAGCAGTACTTC. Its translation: CATSDSTSGGAGYEQYF.

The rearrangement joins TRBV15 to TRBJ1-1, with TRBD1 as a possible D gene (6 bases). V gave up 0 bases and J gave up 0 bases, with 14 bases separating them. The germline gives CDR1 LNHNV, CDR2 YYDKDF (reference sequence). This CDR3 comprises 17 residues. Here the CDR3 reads CATSRDGAGAMNTEAFF. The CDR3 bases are TGTGCCACCAGCAGAGATGGGGCGGGGGCAATGAACACTGAAGCTTTCTTT. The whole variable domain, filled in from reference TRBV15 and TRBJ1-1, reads DAMVIQNPRYQVTQFGKPVTLSCSQTLNHNVMYWYQQKSSQAPKLLFHYYDKDFNNEADTPDNFQSRRPNTSFCFLDIRSPGLGDTAMYLCATSRDGAGAMNTEAFFGQGTRLTVV.

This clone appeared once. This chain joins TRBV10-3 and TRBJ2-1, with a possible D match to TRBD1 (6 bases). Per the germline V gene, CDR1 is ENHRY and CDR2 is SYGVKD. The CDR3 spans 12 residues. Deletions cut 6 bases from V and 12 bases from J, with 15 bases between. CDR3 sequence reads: CAISPQGYAQFF. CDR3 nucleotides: TGTGCCATCAGCCCACAGGGTTATGCGCAGTTCTTC.

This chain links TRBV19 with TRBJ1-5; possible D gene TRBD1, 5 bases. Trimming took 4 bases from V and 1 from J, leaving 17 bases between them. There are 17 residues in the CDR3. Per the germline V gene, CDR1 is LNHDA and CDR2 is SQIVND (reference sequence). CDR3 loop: CASSTLPGERSNQPQHF. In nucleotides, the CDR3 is TGTGCCAGTAGTACCCTCCCGGGGGAACGCAGCAATCAGCCCCAGCATTTT.